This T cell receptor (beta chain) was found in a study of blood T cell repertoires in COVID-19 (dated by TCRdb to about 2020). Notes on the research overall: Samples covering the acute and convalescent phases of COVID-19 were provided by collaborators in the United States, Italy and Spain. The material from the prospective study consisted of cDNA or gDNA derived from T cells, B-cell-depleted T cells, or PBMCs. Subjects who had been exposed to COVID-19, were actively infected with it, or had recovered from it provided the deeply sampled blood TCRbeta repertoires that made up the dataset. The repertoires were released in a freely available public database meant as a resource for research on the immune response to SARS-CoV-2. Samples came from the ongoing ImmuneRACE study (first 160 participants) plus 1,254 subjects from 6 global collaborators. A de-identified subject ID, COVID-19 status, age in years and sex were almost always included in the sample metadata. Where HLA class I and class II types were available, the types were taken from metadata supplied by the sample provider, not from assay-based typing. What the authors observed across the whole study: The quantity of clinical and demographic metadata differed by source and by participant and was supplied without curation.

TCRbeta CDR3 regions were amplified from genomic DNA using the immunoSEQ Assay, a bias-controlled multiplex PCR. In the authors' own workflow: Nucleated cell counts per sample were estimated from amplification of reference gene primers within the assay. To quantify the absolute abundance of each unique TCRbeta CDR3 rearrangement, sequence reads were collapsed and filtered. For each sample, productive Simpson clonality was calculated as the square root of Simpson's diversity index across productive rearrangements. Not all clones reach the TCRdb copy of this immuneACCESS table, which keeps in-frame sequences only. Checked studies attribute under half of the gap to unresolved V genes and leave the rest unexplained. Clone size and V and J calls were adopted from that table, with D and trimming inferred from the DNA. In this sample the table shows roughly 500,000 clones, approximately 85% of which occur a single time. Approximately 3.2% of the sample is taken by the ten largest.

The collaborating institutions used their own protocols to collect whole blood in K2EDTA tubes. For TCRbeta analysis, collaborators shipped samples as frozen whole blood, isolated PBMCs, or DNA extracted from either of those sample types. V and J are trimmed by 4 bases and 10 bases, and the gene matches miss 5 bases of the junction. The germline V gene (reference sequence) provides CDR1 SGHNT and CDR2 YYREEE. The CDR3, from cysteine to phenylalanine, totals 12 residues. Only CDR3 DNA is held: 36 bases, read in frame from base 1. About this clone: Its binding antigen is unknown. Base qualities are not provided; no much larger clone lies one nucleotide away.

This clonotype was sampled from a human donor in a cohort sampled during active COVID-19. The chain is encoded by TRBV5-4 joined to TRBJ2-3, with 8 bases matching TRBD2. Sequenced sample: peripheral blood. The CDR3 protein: CASSQDSGAQYF. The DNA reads TGTGCCAGCAGCCAAGATAGCGGGGCGCAGTATTTT.